In its sample, the clone carrying this TCR beta chain was seen a few times. The antigen is not known. TCRdb recomputed calls from the RACE reads with MiXCR, one row per CDR3 protein. The data hold some 53,000 distinct CDR3 sequences, with roughly 9.6% observed a single time. Specified time point: patch test 1, 2 weeks after DPC sensitization. Treatment in this sample: therapeutic diphenylcyclopropenone sensitization with weekly scalp DPC. The starting material, unfractionated whole blood, was used for total RNA extraction. These data originate in a study of human T cells and chemical hapten exposure. Across the whole study: The cohort included alopecia areata under or over 50% scalp, totalis and universalis. General study findings and limits: Healthy individuals' immune responses may differ from those of donors, who had alopecia.

The V end lost 0 bases, the J end lost 0 bases, and 11 bases lay between the germline ends. Germline loops: CDR1 MGHRA, CDR2 YSYEKL. The CDR3 totals 17 residues. Sequencing was performed on whole blood, taken in connection with sensitization to the hapten diphenylcyclopropenone (DPC). The V call is TRBV4-1, the J call TRBJ2-2, with D unresolved. The source of this sequence is a middle-aged woman with alopecia areata. Some clones in this sample may be carry-over from other donors' samples. The DNA of the CDR3 is TGCGCCAGCAGCCAAGATGAATCGCGTCCGAACACCGGGGAGCTGTTTTTT. Protein sequence: CASSQDESRPNTGELFF.